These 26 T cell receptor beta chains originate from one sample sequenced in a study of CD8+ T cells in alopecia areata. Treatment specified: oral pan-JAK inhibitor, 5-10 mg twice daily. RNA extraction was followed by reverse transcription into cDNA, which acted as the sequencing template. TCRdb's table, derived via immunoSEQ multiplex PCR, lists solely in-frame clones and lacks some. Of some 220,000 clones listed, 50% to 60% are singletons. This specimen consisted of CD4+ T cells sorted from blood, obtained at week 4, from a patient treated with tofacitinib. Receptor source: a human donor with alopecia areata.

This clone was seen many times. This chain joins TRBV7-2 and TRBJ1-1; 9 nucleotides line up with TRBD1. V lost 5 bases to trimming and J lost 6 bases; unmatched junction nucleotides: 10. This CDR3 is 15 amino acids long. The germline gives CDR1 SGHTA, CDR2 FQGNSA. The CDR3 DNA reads TGTGCCAGCAGCCAGCGTACAGGGGGCAGCGCTGAAGCTTTCTTT. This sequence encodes CASSQRTGGSAEAFF.

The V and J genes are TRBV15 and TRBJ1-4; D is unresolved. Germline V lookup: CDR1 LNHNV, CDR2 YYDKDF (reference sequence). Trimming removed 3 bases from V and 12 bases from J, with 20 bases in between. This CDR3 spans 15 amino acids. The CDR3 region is CATSRAPGREEELFF. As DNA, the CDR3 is TGTGCCACCAGCAGGGCCCCAGGAAGGGAGGAAGAACTGTTTTTT.

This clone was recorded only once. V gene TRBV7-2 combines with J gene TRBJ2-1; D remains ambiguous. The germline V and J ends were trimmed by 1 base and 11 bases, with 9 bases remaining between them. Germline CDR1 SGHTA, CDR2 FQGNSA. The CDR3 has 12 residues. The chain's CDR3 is CASSLDVRKQFF. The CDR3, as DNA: TGTGCCAGCAGCTTAGACGTCCGGAAGCAGTTCTTC.

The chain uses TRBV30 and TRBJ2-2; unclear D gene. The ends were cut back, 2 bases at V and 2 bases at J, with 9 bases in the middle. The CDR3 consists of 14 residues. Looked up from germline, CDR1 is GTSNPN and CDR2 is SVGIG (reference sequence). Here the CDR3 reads CAWSLGSNTGELFF. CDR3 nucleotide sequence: TGTGCCTGGAGTCTCGGCAGCAACACCGGGGAGCTGTTTTTT.

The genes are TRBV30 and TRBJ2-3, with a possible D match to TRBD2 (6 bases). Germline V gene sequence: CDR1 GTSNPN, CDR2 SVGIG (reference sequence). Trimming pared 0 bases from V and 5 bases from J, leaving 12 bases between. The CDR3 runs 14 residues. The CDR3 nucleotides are TGTGCCTGGAGTGTATCCGGGGGTGGAGATACGCAGTATTTT. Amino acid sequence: CAWSVSGGGDTQYF.

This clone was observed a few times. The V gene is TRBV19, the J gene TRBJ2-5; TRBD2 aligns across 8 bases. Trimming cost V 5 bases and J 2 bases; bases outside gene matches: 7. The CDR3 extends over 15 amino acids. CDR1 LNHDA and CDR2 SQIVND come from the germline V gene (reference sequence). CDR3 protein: CASSQERGRQETQYF. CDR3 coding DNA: TGTGCCAGTAGTCAGGAGCGGGGGAGACAAGAGACCCAGTACTTC.

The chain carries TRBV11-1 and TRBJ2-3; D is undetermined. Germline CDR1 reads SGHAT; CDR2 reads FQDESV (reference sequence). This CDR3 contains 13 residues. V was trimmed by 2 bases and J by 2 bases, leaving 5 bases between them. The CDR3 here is CASSLNPTDTQYF. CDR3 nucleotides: TGTGCCAGCAGCTTAAATCCCACAGATACGCAGTATTTT.

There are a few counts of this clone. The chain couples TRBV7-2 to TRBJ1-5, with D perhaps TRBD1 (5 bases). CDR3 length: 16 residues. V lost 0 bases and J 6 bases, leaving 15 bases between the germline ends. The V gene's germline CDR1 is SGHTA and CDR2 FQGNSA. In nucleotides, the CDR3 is TGTGCCAGCAGCTTAGCGGGTGGGGGACGGGGTCAGCCCCAGCATTTT. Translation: CASSLAGGGRGQPQHF. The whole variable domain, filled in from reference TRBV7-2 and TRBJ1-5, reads GAGVSQSPSNKVTEKGKDVELRCDPISGHTALYWYRQSLGQGLEFLIYFQGNSAPDKSGLPSDRFSAERTGGSVSTLTIQRTQQEDSAVYLCASSLAGGGRGQPQHFGDGTRLSIL.

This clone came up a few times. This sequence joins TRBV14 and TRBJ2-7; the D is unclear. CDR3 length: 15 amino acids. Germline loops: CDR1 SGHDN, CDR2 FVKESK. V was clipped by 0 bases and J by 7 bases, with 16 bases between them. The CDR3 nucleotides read TGTGCCAGCAGCCAAGATGCGTTCCCCGTGGGTGAGCAGTACTTC. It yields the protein CASSQDAFPVGEQYF.

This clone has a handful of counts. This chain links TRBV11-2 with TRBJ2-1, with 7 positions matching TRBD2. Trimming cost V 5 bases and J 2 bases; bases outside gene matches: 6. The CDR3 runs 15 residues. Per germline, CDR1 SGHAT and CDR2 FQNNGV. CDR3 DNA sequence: TGTGCCAGCAGCCCTAGCGGTACTACCTACAATGAGCAGTTCTTC. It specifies CASSPSGTTYNEQFF. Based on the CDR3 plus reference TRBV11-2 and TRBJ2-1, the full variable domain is EAGVAQSPRYKIIEKRQSVAFWCNPISGHATLYWYQQILGQGPKLLIQFQNNGVVDDSQLPKDRFSAERLKGVDSTLKIQPAKLEDSAVYLCASSPSGTTYNEQFFGPGTRLTVL.

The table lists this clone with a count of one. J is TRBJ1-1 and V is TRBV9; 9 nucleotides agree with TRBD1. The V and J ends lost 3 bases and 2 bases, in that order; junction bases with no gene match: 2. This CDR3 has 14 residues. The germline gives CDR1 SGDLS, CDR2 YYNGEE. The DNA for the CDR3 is TGTGCCAGCAGCGAACAGGGGGCCAACACTGAAGCTTTCTTT. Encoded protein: CASSEQGANTEAFF.

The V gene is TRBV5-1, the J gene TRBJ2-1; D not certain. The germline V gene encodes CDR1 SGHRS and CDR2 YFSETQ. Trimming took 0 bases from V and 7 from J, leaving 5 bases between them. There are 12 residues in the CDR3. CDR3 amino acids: CASSLVWNEQFF. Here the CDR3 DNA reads TGCGCCAGCAGCTTGGTATGGAATGAGCAGTTCTTC.

The CDR3 DNA follows: TGCGCTTGGGACAGCCCGAACACTGAAGCTTTCTTT. It codes for CAWDSPNTEAFF. This chain uses TRBV5-1 with TRBJ1-1; 7 bases map to TRBD1. There are 12 residues in the CDR3. Germline V lookup: CDR1 SGHRS, CDR2 YFSETQ. The variable domain in full, completed from reference TRBV5-1 and TRBJ1-1, reads KAGVTQTPRYLIKTRGQQVTLSCSPISGHRSVSWYQQTPGQGLQFLFEYFSETQRNKGNFPGRFSGRQFSNSRSEMNVSTLELGDSALYLCAWDSPNTEAFFGQGTRLTVV.

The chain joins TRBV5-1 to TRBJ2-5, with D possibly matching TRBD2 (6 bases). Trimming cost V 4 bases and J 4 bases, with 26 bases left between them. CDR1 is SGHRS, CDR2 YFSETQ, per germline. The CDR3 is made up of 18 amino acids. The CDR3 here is CASSPGGVAEGRGETQYF. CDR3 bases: TGCGCCAGCAGCCCCGGGGGAGTGGCAGAAGGTAGAGGAGAGACCCAGTACTTC.

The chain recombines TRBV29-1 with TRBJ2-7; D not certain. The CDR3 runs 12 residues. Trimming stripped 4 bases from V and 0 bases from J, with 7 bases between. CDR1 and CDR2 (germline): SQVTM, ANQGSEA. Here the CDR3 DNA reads TGCAGCGTTGCCGAGAGCTCCTACGAGCAGTACTTC. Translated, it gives CSVAESSYEQYF.

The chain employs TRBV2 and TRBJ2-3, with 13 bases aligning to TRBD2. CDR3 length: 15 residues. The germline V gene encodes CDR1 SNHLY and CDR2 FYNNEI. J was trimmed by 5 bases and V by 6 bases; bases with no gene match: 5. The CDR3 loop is CASRPTSGGGDTQYF. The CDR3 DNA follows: TGTGCCAGCAGACCAACTAGCGGGGGGGGAGATACGCAGTATTTT. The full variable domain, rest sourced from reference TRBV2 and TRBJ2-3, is EPEVTQTPSHQVTQMGQEVILRCVPISNHLYFYWYRQILGQKVEFLVSFYNNEISEKSEIFDDQFSVERPDGSNFTLKIRSTKLEDSAMYFCASRPTSGGGDTQYFGPGTRLTVL.

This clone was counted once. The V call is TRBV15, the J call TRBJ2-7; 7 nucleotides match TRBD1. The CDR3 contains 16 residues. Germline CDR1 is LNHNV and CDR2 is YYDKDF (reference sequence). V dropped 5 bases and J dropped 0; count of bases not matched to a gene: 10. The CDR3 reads CATSHRDSLFSYEQYF. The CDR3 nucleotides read TGTGCCACCAGCCACCGGGACAGCCTATTCTCCTACGAGCAGTACTTC.

CDR3 sequence: CASSVAGTGIVETQYF. The DNA for the CDR3 is TGTGCCAGCAGCGTAGCCGGGACAGGGATTGTGGAGACCCAGTACTTC. V usage is TRBV9 and J usage is TRBJ2-5, with TRBD1 matching over 9 bases. The CDR3 covers 16 residues. The V gene end was trimmed by 0 bases and the J gene end by 5 bases; junction bases not matched to a gene: 8. Germline assignment: CDR1 SGDLS and CDR2 YYNGEE.

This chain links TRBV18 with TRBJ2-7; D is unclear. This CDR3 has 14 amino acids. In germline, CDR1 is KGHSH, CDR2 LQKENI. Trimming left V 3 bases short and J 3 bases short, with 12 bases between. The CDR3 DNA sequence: TGTGCCAGCTCACCGAGAACAGTGTTCTACGAGCAGTACTTC. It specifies CASSPRTVFYEQYF.

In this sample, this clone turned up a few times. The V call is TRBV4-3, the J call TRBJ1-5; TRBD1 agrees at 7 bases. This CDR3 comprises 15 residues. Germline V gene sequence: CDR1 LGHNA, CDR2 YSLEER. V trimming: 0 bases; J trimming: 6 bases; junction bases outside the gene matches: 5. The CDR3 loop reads CASSQEIGGFQPQHF. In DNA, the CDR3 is TGCGCCAGCAGCCAAGAGATAGGGGGCTTTCAGCCCCAGCATTTT.

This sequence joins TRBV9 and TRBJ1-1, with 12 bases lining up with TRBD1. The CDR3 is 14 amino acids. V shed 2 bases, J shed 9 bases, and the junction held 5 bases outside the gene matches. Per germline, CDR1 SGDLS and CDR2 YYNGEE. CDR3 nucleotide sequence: TGTGCCAGCAGCGTCTATGGGACAGGGGGCAAAGCTTTCTTT. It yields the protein CASSVYGTGGKAFF.

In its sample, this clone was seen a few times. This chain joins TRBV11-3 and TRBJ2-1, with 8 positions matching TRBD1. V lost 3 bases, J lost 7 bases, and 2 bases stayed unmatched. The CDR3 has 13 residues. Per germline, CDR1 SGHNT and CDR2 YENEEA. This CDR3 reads CASSFDRGNEQFF. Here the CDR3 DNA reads TGTGCCAGCAGCTTTGACAGGGGTAATGAGCAGTTCTTC.

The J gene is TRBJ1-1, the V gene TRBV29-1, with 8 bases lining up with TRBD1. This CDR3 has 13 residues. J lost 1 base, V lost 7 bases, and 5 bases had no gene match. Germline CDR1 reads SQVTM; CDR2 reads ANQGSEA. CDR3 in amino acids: CSARGTGNTEAFF. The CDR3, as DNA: TGCAGCGCCCGAGGGACAGGGAACACTGAAGCTTTCTTT.

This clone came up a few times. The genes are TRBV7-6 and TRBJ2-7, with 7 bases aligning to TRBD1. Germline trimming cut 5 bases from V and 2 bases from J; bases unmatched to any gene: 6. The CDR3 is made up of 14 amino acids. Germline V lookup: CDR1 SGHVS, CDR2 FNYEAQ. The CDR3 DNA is TGTGCCAGCAGCGCCCGACAGGGCCCCTACGAGCAGTACTTC. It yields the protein CASSARQGPYEQYF.

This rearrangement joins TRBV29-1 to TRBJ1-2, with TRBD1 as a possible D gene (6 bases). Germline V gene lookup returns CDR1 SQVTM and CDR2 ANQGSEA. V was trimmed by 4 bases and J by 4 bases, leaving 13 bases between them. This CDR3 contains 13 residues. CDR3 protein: CSVGYRDAYGYTF. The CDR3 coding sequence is TGCAGCGTTGGATACAGGGATGCCTATGGCTACACCTTC.

CDR3: CASGGTTWQFF. The CDR3 nucleotides read TGTGCCAGCGGAGGAACGACATGGCAGTTCTTC. This chain connects TRBV2 to TRBJ2-1, with D possibly TRBD2 on 5 matching bases. With 8 bases removed from V and 12 bases from J, the gap between germline ends came to 14 bases. The CDR3 runs to 11 residues. CDR1 and CDR2 from the germline V gene are SNHLY and FYNNEI. The whole variable domain, filled in from reference TRBV2 and TRBJ2-1, reads EPEVTQTPSHQVTQMGQEVILRCVPISNHLYFYWYRQILGQKVEFLVSFYNNEISEKSEIFDDQFSVERPDGSNFTLKIRSTKLEDSAMYFCASGGTTWQFFGPGTRLTVL.